This is a list of T cell receptor beta chains from one sample in a study of blood T cell dynamics during melanoma immunotherapy. Using immunoSEQ multiplex PCR, the repertoire was profiled, and TCRdb retains in-frame clones only, with some absent. There are more than 8,000 clones in the sample; 88% occur only once, and roughly 2.5% lies in the top ten. This specimen consisted of blood, obtained from a patient treated with checkpoint blockade. These receptors all come from a human donor with melanoma. Both conserved end residues are trimmed from each CDR3. Fields, in order: V gene, CDR3 protein.

V: TRBV6-7
CDR3: ASSSPVEGYT

V: TRBV18
CDR3: ASSPLSGLGQF

V: TRBV13
CDR3: ASSFQVPGANVLT

V: TRBV9
CDR3: ASSATAGGGNTIY

V: TRBV28
CDR3: ASSQIQGGTEAF

V: TRBV5-1
CDR3: ASSLRPAASYEQY

V: TRBV6-5
CDR3: ATEDSSGNTIY

V: TRBV7-2
CDR3: ASSLALGGVGDT

V: TRBV19
CDR3: ASSFFTGPNTEAF

V: TRBV7-2
CDR3: ASSLGGRHSGNTIY

V: TRBV11-2
CDR3: ASSFGPTRDTEAF

V: TRBV5-6
CDR3: ASSTTGTGSYEQY

V: TRBV27
CDR3: ASSLSGYQPQH

V: TRBV5-1
CDR3: ASSLVSGGTNEKLF

V: TRBV9
CDR3: ATQLGAGARYEQY

V: TRBV4-1
CDR3: ASSQADRGTYGYT

V: TRBV10-3
CDR3: AIRAGITYEQY

V: TRBV29-1
CDR3: SVGDRGRSTEAF

V: TRBV6-1
CDR3: ASRNRVSGNTIY

V: TRBV6-1
CDR3: ASSVNGFRNQPQH

V: TRBV19
CDR3: ASAIDRNIAEAF

V: TRBV4-3
CDR3: ASSYRGSSGYT

V: TRBV5-5
CDR3: ASSLEWRGGNPYEQY

V: TRBV18
CDR3: ASSDSGTPYEQY

V: TRBV28
CDR3: ALQGGSNQPQH

V: TRBV29-1
CDR3: SLQGTGMNTEAF

V: TRBV5-6
CDR3: ASSLVVTEAQY

V: TRBV4-3
CDR3: ASSPSRDRDLGYT

V: TRBV29-1
CDR3: SGGSTGIEAF

V: TRBV9
CDR3: ASSYGQGYEQY

V: TRBV27
CDR3: ASSLEGGAQH

V: TRBV18
CDR3: ASSPRTGVDTEAF

V: TRBV5-1
CDR3: ASSPDRGPYEQY

V: TRBV11-2
CDR3: ASSLLLSTSNLRNTIY

V: TRBV4-2
CDR3: ASSQIDRGQGRTNEKLF

V: TRBV19
CDR3: ASSWGQGSYEQY

V: TRBV27
CDR3: ASSSDTLTYEQY

V: TRBV7-2
CDR3: ASSLPGQVPPYGYT

V: TRBV18
CDR3: ASSPSDRRGPEAF

V: TRBV27
CDR3: ASGGTGFSYEQY

V: TRBV2
CDR3: ASGRPTAASYGYT

V: TRBV4-1
CDR3: ASSVGSQGSSYEQY